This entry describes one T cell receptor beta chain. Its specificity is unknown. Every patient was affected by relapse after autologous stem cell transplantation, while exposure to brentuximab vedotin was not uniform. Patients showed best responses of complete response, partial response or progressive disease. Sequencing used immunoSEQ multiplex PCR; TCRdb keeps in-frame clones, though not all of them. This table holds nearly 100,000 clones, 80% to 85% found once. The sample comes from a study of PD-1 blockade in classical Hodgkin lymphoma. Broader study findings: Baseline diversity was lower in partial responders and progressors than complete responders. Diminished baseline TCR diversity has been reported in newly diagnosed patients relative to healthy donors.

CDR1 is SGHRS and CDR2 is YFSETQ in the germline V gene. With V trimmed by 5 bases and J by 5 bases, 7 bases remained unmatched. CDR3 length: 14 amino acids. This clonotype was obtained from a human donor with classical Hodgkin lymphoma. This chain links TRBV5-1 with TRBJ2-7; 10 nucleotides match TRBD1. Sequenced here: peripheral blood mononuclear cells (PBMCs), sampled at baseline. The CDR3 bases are TGCGCCAGCAGTCCGGGACAGGGGAAAGACGAGCAGTACTTC. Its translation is CASSPGQGKDEQYF.